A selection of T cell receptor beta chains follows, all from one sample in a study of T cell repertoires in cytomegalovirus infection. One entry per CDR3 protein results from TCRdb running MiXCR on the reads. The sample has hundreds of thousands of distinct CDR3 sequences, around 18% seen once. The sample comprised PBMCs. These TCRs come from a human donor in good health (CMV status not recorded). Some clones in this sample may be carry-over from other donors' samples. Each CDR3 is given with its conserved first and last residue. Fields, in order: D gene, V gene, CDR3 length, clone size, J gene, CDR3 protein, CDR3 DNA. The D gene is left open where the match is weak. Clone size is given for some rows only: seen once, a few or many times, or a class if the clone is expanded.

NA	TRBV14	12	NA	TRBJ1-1	CASSQDFGEAFF	TGTGCCAGCAGCCAAGATTTCGGCGAAGCTTTCTTT
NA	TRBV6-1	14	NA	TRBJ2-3	CASSVEPGADTQYF	TGTGCCAGCAGTGTGGAACCGGGGGCGGATACGCAGTATTTT
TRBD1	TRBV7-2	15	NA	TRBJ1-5	CPSSLDRGGFQPQHF	TGTCCCAGCAGCTTAGACAGGGGAGGTTTTCAGCCCCAGCATTTT
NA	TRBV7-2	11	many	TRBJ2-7	CASSSTTLAYF	TGTGCCAGCAGTTCGACTACATTGGCGTACTTC
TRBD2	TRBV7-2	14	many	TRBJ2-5	CASSLGLASETQYF	TGTGCCAGCAGCTTGGGACTAGCTTCGGAGACCCAGTACTTC
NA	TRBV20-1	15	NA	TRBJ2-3	CSARDPVGSSDTQYF	TGCAGTGCTAGAGATCCCGTTGGCTCCTCAGATACGCAGTATTTT
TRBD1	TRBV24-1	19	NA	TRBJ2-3	CATSDSIFPPGQITDTQYF	TGTGCCACCAGTGATAGTATCTTCCCTCCGGGACAGATCACAGATACGCAGTATTTT
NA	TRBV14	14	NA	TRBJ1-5	CASSSSGVNQPQHF	TGTGCCAGCAGCTCTTCAGGGGTCAATCAGCCCCAGCATTTT
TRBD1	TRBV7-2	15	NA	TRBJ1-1	CASSLMGTVYTEAFF	TGTGCCAGCAGCTTAATGGGGACAGTTTACACTGAAGCTTTCTTT
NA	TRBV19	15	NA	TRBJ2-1	CASSKQPGQDNEQFF	TGTGCCAGTAGTAAACAACCGGGACAAGACAATGAGCAGTTCTTC
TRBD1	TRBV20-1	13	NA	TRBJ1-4	CSSPGQGDGKLFF	TGCAGTTCTCCGGGACAGGGAGATGGAAAACTGTTTTTT
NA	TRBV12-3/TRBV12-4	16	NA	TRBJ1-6	CASSLSGRAWNSPLHF	TGTGCCAGCAGTTTGTCTGGACGGGCGTGGAATTCACCCCTCCACTTT
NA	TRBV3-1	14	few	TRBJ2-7	CASSQVTGWGEQYF	TGTGCCAGCAGCCAAGTCACCGGGTGGGGCGAGCAGTACTTC
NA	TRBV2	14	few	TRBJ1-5	CASSGERGAQPQHF	TGTGCCAGCAGTGGGGAACGAGGAGCGCAGCCCCAGCATTTT
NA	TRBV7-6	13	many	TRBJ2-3	CASSLALSPPSHF	TGTGCCAGCAGCTTAGCGTTGAGCCCCCCGTCGCATTTT
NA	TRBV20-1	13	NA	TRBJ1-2	CSARHNSLYGYTF	TGCAGTGCCCGACACAATTCCTTGTATGGCTACACCTTC
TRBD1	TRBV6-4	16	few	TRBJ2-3	CASPTTGQGAADTQYF	TGTGCCAGCCCTACGACGGGACAGGGGGCGGCAGATACGCAGTATTTT
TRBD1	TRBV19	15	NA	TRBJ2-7	CASSSPGQGEYEQYF	TGTGCCAGTAGTTCTCCGGGACAGGGAGAGTACGAGCAGTACTTC
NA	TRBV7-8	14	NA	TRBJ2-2	CASSLVGPAGELFF	TGTGCCAGCAGCTTAGTGGGGCCTGCCGGGGAGCTGTTTTTT
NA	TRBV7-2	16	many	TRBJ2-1	CASSLVGNLLGNEQFF	TGTGCCAGCAGCTTAGTAGGCAACTTATTAGGGAATGAGCAGTTCTTC
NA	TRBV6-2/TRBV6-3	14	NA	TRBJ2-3	CASSYFSATDTQYF	TGTGCCAGCAGTTACTTCAGCGCCACAGATACGCAGTATTTT
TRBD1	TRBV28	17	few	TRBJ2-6	CASSPGTAYSGANVLTF	TGTGCCAGCAGTCCGGGGACAGCCTACTCTGGGGCCAACGTCCTGACTTTC
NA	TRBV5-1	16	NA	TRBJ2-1	CASSLLPGGSYNEQFF	TGCGCCAGCAGCTTGCTCCCTGGCGGTTCCTACAATGAGCAGTTCTTC
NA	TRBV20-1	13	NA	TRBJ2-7	CSATPGPSYEQYF	TGCAGTGCTACGCCTGGGCCCTCCTACGAGCAGTACTTC
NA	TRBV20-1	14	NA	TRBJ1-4	CSAPRTSTNEKLFF	TGCAGTGCCCCGAGGACTTCAACTAATGAAAAACTGTTTTTT
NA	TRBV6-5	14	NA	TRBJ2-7	CASSYSSRYYEQYF	TGTGCCAGCAGTTACTCGAGCAGGTACTACGAGCAGTACTTC
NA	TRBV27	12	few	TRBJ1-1	CASSFRGQEAFF	TGTGCCAGCAGTTTCAGGGGTCAAGAAGCTTTCTTT
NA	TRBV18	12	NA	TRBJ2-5	CASSPTKETQYF	TGTGCCAGCTCACCGACGAAAGAGACCCAGTACTTC
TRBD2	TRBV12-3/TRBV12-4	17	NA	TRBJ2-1	CASSLLGGSGPRNEQFF	TGTGCCAGCAGTTTATTAGGTGGTAGCGGGCCCCGAAATGAGCAGTTCTTC
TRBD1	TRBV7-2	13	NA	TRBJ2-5	CASSLNRGKTQYF	TGTGCCAGCAGCCTAAACAGGGGAAAGACCCAGTACTTC
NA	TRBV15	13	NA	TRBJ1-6	CATSREHNSPLHF	TGTGCCACCAGCAGAGAACATAATTCACCCCTCCACTTT
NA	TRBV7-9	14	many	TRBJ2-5	CASSLASREETQYF	TGTGCCAGCAGCTTAGCGTCGCGGGAAGAGACCCAGTACTTC
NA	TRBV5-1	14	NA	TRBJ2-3	CASSFLTPTDTQYF	TGCGCCAGCAGCTTCCTGACACCGACAGATACGCAGTATTTT
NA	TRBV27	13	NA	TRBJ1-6	CASTGGLNSPLHF	TGTGCCAGCACGGGCGGGTTAAATTCACCCCTCCACTTT
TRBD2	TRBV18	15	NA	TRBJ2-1	CASSPNAGGYNEQFF	TGTGCCAGCTCACCAAATGCGGGGGGATACAATGAGCAGTTCTTC
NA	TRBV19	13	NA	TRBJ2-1	CASSKVGSDEQFF	TGTGCCAGTAGTAAAGTAGGGAGTGATGAGCAGTTCTTC
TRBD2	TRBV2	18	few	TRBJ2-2	CASSPRRGLGGSTGELFF	TGTGCCAGCAGCCCAAGAAGGGGACTAGGCGGCAGCACCGGGGAGCTGTTTTTT
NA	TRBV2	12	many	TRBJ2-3	CASSEQGDTQYF	TGTGCCAGCAGTGAACAGGGAGATACGCAGTATTTT
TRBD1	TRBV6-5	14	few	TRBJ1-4	CASRRTGPNEKLFF	TGTGCCAGCAGGCGGACAGGGCCTAATGAAAAACTGTTTTTT
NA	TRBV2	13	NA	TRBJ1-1	CASSETWGTEAFF	TGTGCCAGCAGTGAAACTTGGGGCACTGAAGCTTTCTTT
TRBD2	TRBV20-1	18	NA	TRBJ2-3	CSARDPFVVAGGTDTQYF	TGCAGTGCTAGAGATCCATTCGTGGTAGCGGGGGGGACAGATACGCAGTATTTT
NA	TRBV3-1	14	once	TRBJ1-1	CASSRDLMNTEAFF	TGTGCCAGCAGCCGGGACCTCATGAACACTGAAGCTTTCTTT
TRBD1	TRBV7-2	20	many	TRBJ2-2	CASSLVVPGGQGMNTGELFF	TGTGCCAGCAGCTTAGTAGTCCCGGGAGGACAGGGGATGAACACCGGGGAGCTGTTTTTT
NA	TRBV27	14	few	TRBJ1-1	CASRSRRLNTEAFF	TGTGCCAGCAGATCTCGCAGGTTGAACACTGAAGCTTTCTTT
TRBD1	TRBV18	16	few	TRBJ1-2	CASSHDRASTSHGYTF	TGTGCCAGCTCACACGACAGGGCTTCAACTTCCCACGGCTACACCTTC
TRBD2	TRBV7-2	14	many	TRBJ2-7	CASSLVAGGYEQYF	TGTGCCAGCAGCTTAGTAGCGGGGGGGTACGAGCAGTACTTC
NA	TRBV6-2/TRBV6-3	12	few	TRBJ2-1	CASSGWDDEQFF	TGTGCCAGCAGCGGATGGGACGATGAGCAGTTCTTC
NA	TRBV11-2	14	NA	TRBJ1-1	CASSPEGTGWGAFF	TGTGCCAGCAGCCCCGAAGGGACGGGCTGGGGAGCTTTCTTT